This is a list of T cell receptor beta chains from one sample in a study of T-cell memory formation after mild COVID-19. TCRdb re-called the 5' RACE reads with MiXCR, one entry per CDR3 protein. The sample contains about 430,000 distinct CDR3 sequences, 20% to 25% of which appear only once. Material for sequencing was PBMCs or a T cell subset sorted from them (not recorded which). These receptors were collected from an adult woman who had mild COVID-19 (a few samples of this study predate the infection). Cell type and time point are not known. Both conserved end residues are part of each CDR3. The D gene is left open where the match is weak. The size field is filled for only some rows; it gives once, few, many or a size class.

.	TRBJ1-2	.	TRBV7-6	CASSSRGRARLSLEDYGYTF	TGTGCCAGCAGCTCCCGGGGTCGGGCTCGCCTCTCTCTCGAGGACTATGGCTACACCTTC
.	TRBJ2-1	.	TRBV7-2	CASSLVKENNEQFF	TGTGCCAGCAGCTTAGTTAAGGAAAACAATGAGCAGTTCTTC
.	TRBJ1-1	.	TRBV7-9	CASSSGRINTEAFF	TGTGCCAGCAGCTCAGGACGGATTAACACTGAAGCTTTCTTT
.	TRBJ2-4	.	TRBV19	CASTQGLGSKNIQYF	TGTGCCAGTACCCAGGGCTTAGGGTCCAAAAACATTCAGTACTTC
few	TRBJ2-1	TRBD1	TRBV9	CASSVDFPGGFDEQFF	TGTGCCAGCAGCGTAGATTTCCCAGGGGGCTTCGATGAGCAGTTCTTC
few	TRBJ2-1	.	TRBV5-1	CASSLSTGGELNEQFF	TGCGCCAGCAGCTTGTCTACGGGGGGCGAGTTGAATGAGCAGTTCTTC
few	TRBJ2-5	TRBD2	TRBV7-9	CASSLVLAGGETQYF	TGTGCCAGCAGCTTAGTACTAGCGGGAGGAGAGACCCAGTACTTC
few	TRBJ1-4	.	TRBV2	CASRYTGTGNEKLFF	TGTGCCAGCAGATATACCGGGACGGGGAATGAAAAACTGTTTTTT
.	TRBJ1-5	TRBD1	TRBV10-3	CAMGTGENPQHF	TGTGCCATGGGGACAGGGGAAAACCCCCAGCATTTT
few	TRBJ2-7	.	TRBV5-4	CASSLAGTYGEQYF	TGTGCCAGCAGCTTGGCAGGGACATACGGTGAGCAGTACTTC
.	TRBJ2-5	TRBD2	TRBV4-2	CASSQGTSGETQYF	TGTGCCAGCAGCCAAGGGACTAGCGGAGAGACCCAGTACTTC
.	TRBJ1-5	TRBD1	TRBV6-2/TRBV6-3	CASSWTGNQPQHF	TGTGCCAGCAGTTGGACAGGGAATCAGCCCCAGCATTTT
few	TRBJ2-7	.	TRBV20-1	CSARGREPYEQYF	TGCAGTGCTAGAGGGCGGGAACCCTACGAGCAGTACTTC
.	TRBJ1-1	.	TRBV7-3	CASSLEGGQTEAFF	TGTGCCAGCAGCTTGGAGGGGGGCCAGACTGAAGCTTTCTTT
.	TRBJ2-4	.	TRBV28	CASSFPRTERNIQYF	TGTGCCAGCAGTTTTCCCCGGACAGAAAGAAACATTCAGTACTTC
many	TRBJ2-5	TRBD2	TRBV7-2	CASSLGTSRETQYF	TGTGCCAGCAGCCTAGGGACTAGCAGAGAGACCCAGTACTTC
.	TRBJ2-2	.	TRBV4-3	CASSQEDRLGELFF	TGCGCCAGCAGCCAAGAAGATAGGCTCGGGGAGCTGTTTTTT
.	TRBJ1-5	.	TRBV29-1	CSVRQGGNQPQHF	TGCAGCGTTCGGCAGGGAGGCAATCAGCCCCAGCATTTT
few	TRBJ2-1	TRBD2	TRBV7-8	CASSLGLAGGSEQFF	TGTGCCAGCAGCCTGGGACTAGCGGGGGGGTCGGAGCAGTTCTTC
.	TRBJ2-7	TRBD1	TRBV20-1	CSARPGQGPYEQYF	TGCAGTGCTAGACCGGGACAGGGGCCCTACGAGCAGTACTTC
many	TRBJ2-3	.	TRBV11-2	CASSLRRTRGTDTQYF	TGTGCCAGCAGCTTACGTCGGACACGAGGCACGGATACGCAGTATTTT
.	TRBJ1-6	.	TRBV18	CASFRGQGSPLHF	TGTGCCAGCTTTCGGGGCCAGGGTTCACCCCTCCACTTT
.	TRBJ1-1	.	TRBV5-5	CASSLASGVREAFF	TGTGCCAGCAGCTTGGCTTCGGGGGTCCGTGAAGCTTTCTTT
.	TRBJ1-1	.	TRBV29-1	CSVGGEGAFF	TGCAGCGTTGGAGGGGAAGGGGCTTTCTTT
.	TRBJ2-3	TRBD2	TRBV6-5	CASSYATSGFTDTQYF	TGTGCCAGCAGTTACGCGACTAGCGGGTTCACAGATACGCAGTATTTT
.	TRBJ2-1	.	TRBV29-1	CSVGKRHEQFF	TGCAGCGTTGGCAAACGACATGAGCAGTTCTTC
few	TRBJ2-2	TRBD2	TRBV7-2	CASSLRPSGSGTGELFF	TGTGCCAGCAGCTTAAGACCTAGCGGGAGTGGCACCGGGGAGCTGTTTTTT
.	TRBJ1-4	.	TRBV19	CASSPRQALQEKLFF	TGTGCCAGTAGTCCGCGACAGGCTTTGCAAGAAAAACTGTTTTTT
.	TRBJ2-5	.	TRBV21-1	CASRRLAGWDCETQYF	TGTGCCAGCAGGCGACTAGCGGGGTGGGACTGTGAGACCCAGTACTTC
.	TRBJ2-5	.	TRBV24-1	CATSDPPGQVQGYQETQYF	TGTGCCACCAGTGACCCTCCGGGACAAGTCCAGGGGTACCAAGAGACCCAGTACTTC
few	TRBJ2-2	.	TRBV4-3	CASSQDTPGGVLGVGELFF	TGCGCCAGCAGCCAAGACACCCCCGGCGGGGTCCTTGGGGTCGGGGAGCTGTTTTTT
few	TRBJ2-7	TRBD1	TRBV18	CASSPPGTGRLEQYF	TGTGCCAGCTCACCCCCCGGGACAGGGAGGTTAGAGCAGTACTTC
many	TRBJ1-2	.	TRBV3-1	CASSQDDSPLYGYTF	TGTGCCAGCAGCCAAGATGACAGCCCACTCTATGGCTACACCTTC
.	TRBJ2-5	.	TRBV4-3	CASSPRGPNSGGETQYF	TGCGCCAGCAGCCCCCGTGGGCCCAACTCTGGAGGGGAGACCCAGTACTTC
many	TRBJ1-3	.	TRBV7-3	CASSLTSGNTIYF	TGTGCCAGCAGCTTAACGTCTGGAAACACCATATATTTT
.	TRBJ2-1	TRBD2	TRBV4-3	CASSQDRLAGGWGEQFF	TGCGCCAGCAGCCAAGATAGGCTAGCGGGAGGGTGGGGTGAGCAGTTCTTC
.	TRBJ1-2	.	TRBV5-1	CASSLSFRTNYGYTF	TGCGCCAGCAGCTTGAGCTTTAGGACTAACTATGGCTACACCTTC
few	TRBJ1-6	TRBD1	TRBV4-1	CASSQMDRGSPLHF	TGCGCCAGCAGCCAAATGGACAGGGGTTCACCCCTCCACTTT
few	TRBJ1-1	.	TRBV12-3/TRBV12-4	CASSFEVGWNTEAFF	TGTGCCAGCAGTTTTGAGGTAGGATGGAACACTGAAGCTTTCTTT
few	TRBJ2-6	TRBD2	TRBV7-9	CASSPVGGAGANVLTF	TGTGCCAGCAGCCCCGTTGGGGGGGCTGGGGCCAACGTCCTGACTTTC
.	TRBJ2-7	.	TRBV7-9	CASTTGGTSSYEQYF	TGTGCCAGCACCACTGGGGGGACGAGCTCCTACGAGCAGTACTTC
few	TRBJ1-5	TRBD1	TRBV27	CASSLGQGANQPQHF	TGTGCCAGCAGTTTGGGACAGGGGGCGAATCAGCCCCAGCATTTT
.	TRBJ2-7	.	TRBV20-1	CSAIPIYEQYF	TGCAGTGCTATACCCATTTACGAGCAGTACTTC
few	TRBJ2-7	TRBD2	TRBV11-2	CASSLELAGYEQYF	TGTGCCAGCAGCTTAGAACTAGCGGGATACGAGCAGTACTTC
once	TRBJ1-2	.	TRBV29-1	CSVEVVWDAGFNGYTF	TGCAGCGTTGAGGTAGTTTGGGACGCGGGATTCAATGGCTACACCTTC
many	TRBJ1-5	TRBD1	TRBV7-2	CASSLETGTGQPQHF	TGTGCCAGCAGCTTAGAGACAGGGACGGGCCAGCCCCAGCATTTT
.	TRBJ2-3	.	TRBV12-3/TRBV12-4	CASSLGWAFGDTQYF	TGTGCCAGCAGCCTGGGGTGGGCGTTTGGAGATACGCAGTATTTT